This TCR beta chain is from a study of blood T cell repertoires in COVID-19. Measured with immunoSEQ multiplex PCR; TCRdb has only the in-frame clones, and not every one. Of roughly 380,000 clones detected, 89% appear once; the ten largest clones hold 1.5% to 1.7%. This clone occurred once. CDR1 and CDR2 (germline): SGHTA, FQGNSA. The CDR3 sequence is 14 residues long. The junction had 6 bases not matched to a gene; V was cut back by 7 bases and J by 5 bases. The origin of this receptor is a woman aged 40 to 50 with COVID-19, enrolled during active disease. The sequenced sample was peripheral blood. The chain recombines TRBV7-2 with TRBJ1-1; 11 bases align to TRBD1. The DNA for the CDR3 is TGTGCCAGCACCCGGACAGGGGGCGGAACTGAAGCTTTCTTT. Its protein is CASTRTGGGTEAFF.